A single sample is the source of the 19 T cell receptor beta chains below, sequenced in a study of blood T cell repertoires in COVID-19. Libraries were prepared by immunoSEQ multiplex PCR; TCRdb keeps only in-frame clonotypes and omits some of them. The table records about 300,000 clones, roughly 90% of them present only once. The sample was peripheral blood. These TCRs come from a man aged 18 to 30 who had recovered from COVID-19.

This chain joins TRBV9 and TRBJ2-1; tentatively, D is TRBD2 (6 bases). This CDR3 contains 17 residues. CDR1 and CDR2 (germline): SGDLS, YYNGEE. V gave up 0 bases and J gave up 7 bases, with 20 bases separating them. CDR3 amino acids: CASSVGYRASVGNEQFF. In DNA, the CDR3 is TGTGCCAGCAGCGTAGGCTATAGGGCTAGCGTCGGGAATGAGCAGTTCTTC.

The chain couples TRBV2 to TRBJ1-2; D is unclear. In germline, CDR1 is SNHLY, CDR2 FYNNEI. The V end was cut by 4 bases, the J end by 3 bases, with 6 bases between. The CDR3 loop spans 12 amino acids. The CDR3 region has the DNA TGTGCCAGCAGTGCCAAGCACTATGGCTACACCTTC. Translated, it gives CASSAKHYGYTF.

The chain couples TRBV29-1 to TRBJ2-1; the match to TRBD2 covers 9 bases. CDR3 length: 13 residues. Germline V gene lookup returns CDR1 SQVTM and CDR2 ANQGSEA. The ends lost 4 bases at V and 4 bases at J; junction bases unmatched: 2. Written as DNA, the CDR3 is TGCAGCGTTGGACTAGCGGAATACAATGAGCAGTTCTTC. Translating it yields CSVGLAEYNEQFF.

With respect to this clone: Other DNA variants within this sample encode the same CDR3. The chain links TRBV12-3 or TRBV12-4 to TRBJ1-2; weak D call: TRBD1 (6 bases). This CDR3 has 12 residues. V was trimmed by 5 bases and J by 8 bases, leaving 12 bases between them. The CDR3 region has the DNA TGTGCCAGCAGTCCAGGGGTTTACGGCTACACCTTC. Its protein product is CASSPGVYGYTF.

This clone has a single count. This chain joins TRBV4-2 and TRBJ2-3; the D gene is possibly TRBD2 (7 bases). The length of the CDR3 is 15 residues. Trimming left V 1 base short and J 3 bases short, with 11 bases between. Germline lookup yields CDR1 LGHNA and CDR2 YNFKEQ. CDR3 amino acids: CASSQGGGPTDTQYF. In DNA form, the CDR3 reads TGTGCCAGCAGCCAAGGGGGGGGGCCTACAGATACGCAGTATTTT.

In this sample, this clone turned up once. This chain links TRBV18 with TRBJ2-7; 12 bases match TRBD2. The CDR3 loop spans 16 amino acids. Germline V gene lookup returns CDR1 KGHSH and CDR2 LQKENI. The junction had 7 bases not matched to a gene; V was cut back by 3 bases and J by 4 bases. Here the CDR3 reads CASSPTSSGRVYEQYF. CDR3 coding DNA: TGTGCCAGCTCACCGACTTCTAGCGGGAGGGTATACGAGCAGTACTTC.

The chain joins TRBV18 to TRBJ1-1; D may be TRBD1 (5 bases). The CDR3 sequence is 15 residues long. Germline CDR1 is KGHSH and CDR2 is LQKENI. The V and J ends lost 4 bases and 3 bases respectively, with 15 bases between them. CDR3 region: CASSRNQGPDTEAFF. Here the CDR3 DNA reads TGTGCCAGCTCACGGAACCAGGGCCCTGACACTGAAGCTTTCTTT.

The rearrangement links TRBV7-6 to TRBJ2-7; D is possibly TRBD2 (6 bases). Germline V gives CDR1 SGHVS, CDR2 FNYEAQ. V was cut by 1 base and J by 4 bases, with 14 bases left in between. This CDR3 has 15 amino acids. The CDR3 reads CASSLVEGSWYEQYF. The CDR3 DNA sequence: TGTGCCAGCAGCTTAGTGGAGGGCAGTTGGTACGAGCAGTACTTC.

J is TRBJ2-1 and V is TRBV3-1 (or the pseudogene TRBV3-2), with 10 positions matching TRBD2. Unmatched junction bases numbered 16, after V lost 1 base and J lost 4 bases. The CDR3 runs 20 residues. Germline V CDR1 and CDR2: LGHDT, YNNKEL (reference sequence). CDR3 sequence reads: CASSQGDGLAGVIGYNEQFF. The CDR3 bases are TGTGCCAGCAGCCAAGGGGACGGGCTAGCGGGAGTTATAGGTTACAATGAGCAGTTCTTC.

The V and J genes are TRBV30 and TRBJ2-1; 9 bases are a match to TRBD2. Germline V gives CDR1 GTSNPN, CDR2 SVGIG (reference sequence). The CDR3 covers 16 residues. The junction had 4 bases not matched to a gene; V was cut back by 1 base and J by 0 bases. The CDR3 DNA reads as TGTGCCTGGAGTGAGGCGGGAGGGCTCTCCTACAATGAGCAGTTCTTC. This gives the protein CAWSEAGGLSYNEQFF. Full variable domain (missing parts from reference TRBV30 and TRBJ2-1): SQTIHQWPATLVQPVGSPLSLECTVEGTSNPNLYWYRQAAGRGLQLLFYSVGIGQISSEVPQNLSASRPQDRQFILSSKKLLLSDSGFYLCAWSEAGGLSYNEQFFGPGTRLTVL.

This clone was seen a handful of times. The chain employs TRBV23-1 and TRBJ2-7; the match to TRBD2 covers 9 bases. TRBV23-1 is an ORF, with its function uncertain. The CDR3 is 18 residues long. V was pared by 0 bases and J by 2 bases, with 11 bases of the junction left unmatched. The CDR3 DNA follows: TGCGCCAGCAGTCAATCGGAGGGCGGGGGGGTACTCCCCTACGAGCAGTACTTC. This encodes CASSQSEGGGVLPYEQYF.

The gene calls are TRBV19 and TRBJ2-1; 8 nucleotides line up with TRBD2. CDR1 is LNHDA, CDR2 SQIVND, per germline (reference sequence). After removal of 6 bases from V and 9 bases from J, the junction contained 7 bases not matched to a gene. The CDR3 runs 13 residues. The CDR3 loop is CASSGGAVAEQFF. CDR3 sequence (DNA): TGTGCCAGTAGCGGGGGGGCCGTTGCTGAGCAGTTCTTC.

This clone was detected only a few times. The chain combines TRBV10-3 with TRBJ2-7; 7 bases line up with TRBD1. The ends lost 10 bases at V and 3 bases at J; junction bases unmatched: 6. In germline, CDR1 is ENHRY, CDR2 SYGVKD. This CDR3 is built from 12 residues. In DNA form, the CDR3 reads TGTGCCACCGGGACAGAGTACTACGAGCAGTACTTC. Amino acids: CATGTEYYEQYF.

V usage is TRBV7-2 and J usage is TRBJ1-1; no clear D. V was pared by 3 bases and J by 1 base, with 9 bases between. The germline V gene has CDR1 SGHTA and CDR2 FQGNSA. This CDR3 is 14 amino acids long. The chain's CDR3 is CASSFNTENTEAFF. The CDR3 DNA sequence: TGTGCCAGCAGCTTTAACACAGAGAACACTGAAGCTTTCTTT.

V usage is TRBV4-1 and J usage is TRBJ1-1, with TRBD1 matching 8 bases. Germline loops: CDR1 MGHRA, CDR2 YSYEKL. This CDR3 comprises 15 residues. V lost 1 base, J lost 0 bases, and 1 base stayed unmatched. The CDR3 DNA is TGCGCCAGCAGCCAAGGACAGGGGATGAACACTGAAGCTTTCTTT. Translated, it gives CASSQGQGMNTEAFF.

The chain is built from TRBV18 and TRBJ1-1; D is undetermined. The germline gives CDR1 KGHSH, CDR2 LQKENI. Deletions cut 6 bases from V and 1 base from J, with 12 bases between. This CDR3 comprises 14 residues. The CDR3 DNA is TGTGCCAGCTCCCCAGCCGAGGGGAACACTGAAGCTTTCTTT. Protein: CASSPAEGNTEAFF.

This rearrangement joins TRBV19 to TRBJ2-7; tentative D call: TRBD1 (5 bases). CDR1 LNHDA and CDR2 SQIVND come from the germline V gene (reference sequence). Trimming cost V 4 bases and J 7 bases, with 14 bases left between them. The CDR3 has 13 amino acids. The CDR3 spells CASSTEQGWEQYF. The CDR3 nucleotides are TGTGCCAGTAGTACCGAGCAGGGTTGGGAGCAGTACTTC.

The rearrangement uses TRBV6-5 and TRBJ2-3, with D maybe TRBD2 (7 bases). V was cut by 7 bases and J by 3 bases, with 17 bases left in between. Germline-derived CDR1 and CDR2 are MNHEY and SVGAGI. The CDR3 totals 15 residues. CDR3 DNA: TGTGCCAGCACCTCAGGGGAGGGGACTACAGATACGCAGTATTTT. The encoded protein is CASTSGEGTTDTQYF.

The V gene is TRBV19, the J gene TRBJ1-4, with a possible D match to TRBD1 (5 bases). Germline CDR1 LNHDA, CDR2 SQIVND (reference sequence). Trimming cost V 6 bases and J 0 bases, with 8 bases left between them. The CDR3 runs to 14 residues. Here the CDR3 DNA reads TGTGCCAGTAGCGGACAAGCAACTAATGAAAAACTGTTTTTT. It yields the protein CASSGQATNEKLFF.